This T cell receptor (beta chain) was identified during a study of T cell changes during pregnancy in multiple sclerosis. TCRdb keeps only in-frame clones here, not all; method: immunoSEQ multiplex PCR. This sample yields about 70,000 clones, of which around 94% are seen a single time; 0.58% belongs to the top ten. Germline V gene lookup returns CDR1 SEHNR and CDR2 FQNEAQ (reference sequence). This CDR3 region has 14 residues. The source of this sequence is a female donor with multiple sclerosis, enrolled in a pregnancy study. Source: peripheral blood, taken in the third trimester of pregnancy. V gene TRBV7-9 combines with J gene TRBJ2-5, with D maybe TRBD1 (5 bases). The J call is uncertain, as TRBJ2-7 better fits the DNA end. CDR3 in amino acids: CASSQGGIGYEQYF. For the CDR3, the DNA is TGTGCCAGCAGCCAGGGTGGGATAGGCTACGAGCAGTACTTC.